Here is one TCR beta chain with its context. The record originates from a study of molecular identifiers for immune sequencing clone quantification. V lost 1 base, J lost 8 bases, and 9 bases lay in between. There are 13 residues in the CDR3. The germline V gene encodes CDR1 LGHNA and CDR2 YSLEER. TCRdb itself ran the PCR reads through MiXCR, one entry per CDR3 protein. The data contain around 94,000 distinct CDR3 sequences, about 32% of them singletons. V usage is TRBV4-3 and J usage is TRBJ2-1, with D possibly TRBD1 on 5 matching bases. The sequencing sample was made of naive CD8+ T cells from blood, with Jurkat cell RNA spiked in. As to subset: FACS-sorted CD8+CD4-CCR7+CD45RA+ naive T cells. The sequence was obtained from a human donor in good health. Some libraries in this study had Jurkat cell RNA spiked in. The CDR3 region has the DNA TGCGCCAGCAGCCAAGTCTCCAGGGATGAGCAGTTCTTC. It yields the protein CASSQVSRDEQFF.